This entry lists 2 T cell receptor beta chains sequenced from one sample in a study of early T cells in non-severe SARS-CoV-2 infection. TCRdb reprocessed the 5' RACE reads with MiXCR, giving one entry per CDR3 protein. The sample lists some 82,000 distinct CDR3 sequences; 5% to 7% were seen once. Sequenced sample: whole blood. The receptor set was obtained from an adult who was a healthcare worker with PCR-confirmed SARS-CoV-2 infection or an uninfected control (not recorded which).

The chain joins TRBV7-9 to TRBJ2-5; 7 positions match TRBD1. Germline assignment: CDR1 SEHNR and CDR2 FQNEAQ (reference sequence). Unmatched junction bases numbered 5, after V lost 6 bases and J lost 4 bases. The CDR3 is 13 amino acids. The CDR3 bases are TGTGCCAGCAGATCGTACAGGGGAGAGACCCAGTACTTC. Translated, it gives CASRSYRGETQYF.

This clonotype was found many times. The CDR3 sequence: CSAKTGLNQPQHF. CDR3 DNA: TGCAGTGCCAAGACAGGGTTGAATCAGCCCCAGCATTTT. This chain connects TRBV20-1 to TRBJ1-5, with 7 bases identical to TRBD1. CDR1 is DFQATT and CDR2 is SNEGSKA in the germline V gene (reference sequence). The V and J ends lost 6 bases and 4 bases, in that order; junction bases with no gene match: 6. There are 13 residues in the CDR3.